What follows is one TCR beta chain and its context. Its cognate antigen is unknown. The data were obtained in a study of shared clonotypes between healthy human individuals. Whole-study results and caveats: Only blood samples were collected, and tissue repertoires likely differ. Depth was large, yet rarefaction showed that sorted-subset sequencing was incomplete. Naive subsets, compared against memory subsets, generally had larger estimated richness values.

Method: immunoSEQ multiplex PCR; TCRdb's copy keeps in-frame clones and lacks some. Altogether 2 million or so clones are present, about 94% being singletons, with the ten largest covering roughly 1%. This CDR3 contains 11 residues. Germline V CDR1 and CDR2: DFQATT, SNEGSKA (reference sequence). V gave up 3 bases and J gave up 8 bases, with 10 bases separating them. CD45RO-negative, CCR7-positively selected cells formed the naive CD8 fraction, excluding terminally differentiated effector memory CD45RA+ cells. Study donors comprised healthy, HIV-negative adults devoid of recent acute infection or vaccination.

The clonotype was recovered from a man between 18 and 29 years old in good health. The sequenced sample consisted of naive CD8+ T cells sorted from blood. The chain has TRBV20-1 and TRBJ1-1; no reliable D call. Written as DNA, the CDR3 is TGCAGTGCTAGTGGTTCCAGGGAAGCTTTCTTT. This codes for CSASGSREAFF.